These 16 T cell receptor beta chains originate from one sample sequenced in a study of blood T cell repertoires in COVID-19. The protocol was immunoSEQ multiplex PCR, while the TCRdb copy is restricted to in-frame clones and leaves out a portion. The sample lists about 250,000 clones, 80% to 90% occurring once. The sequencing input was PBMCs or T cells enriched from blood (not recorded which). Receptors originate from a woman aged 18-29 years who had recovered from COVID-19.

V is TRBV2 and J is TRBJ1-5; D is unclear. This CDR3 comprises 15 residues. Germline V gene data show CDR1 as SNHLY and CDR2 as FYNNEI. V dropped 3 bases and J dropped 2 bases, with 11 bases sitting between them. In DNA form, the CDR3 reads TGTGCCAGCAGTGATTCTTGGGGAGGCAATCAGCCCCAGCATTTT. Protein: CASSDSWGGNQPQHF.

This sequence joins TRBV28 and TRBJ2-7; a possible D gene is TRBD2 (5 bases). The CDR3 runs 11 residues. Looked up from germline, CDR1 is MDHEN and CDR2 is SYDVKM. V dropped 8 bases and J dropped 1 base, with 6 bases sitting between them. The CDR3 loop reads CASRGSYEQYF. CDR3 coding DNA: TGTGCCAGCCGGGGTTCCTACGAGCAGTACTTC.

This clone was counted once. The rearrangement uses TRBV2 and TRBJ2-2; 12 bases are a match to TRBD2. J gave up 4 bases and V 6 bases, and 0 bases lay outside the gene matches. Germline assignment: CDR1 SNHLY and CDR2 FYNNEI. The CDR3 length is 14 residues. CDR3 residues: CASRGLAGTGELFF. CDR3 DNA: TGTGCCAGCAGGGGACTAGCGGGCACCGGGGAGCTGTTTTTT.

The chain combines TRBV15 with TRBJ2-3; 10 bases fit TRBD2. After removal of 7 bases from V and 4 bases from J, the junction contained 11 bases not matched to a gene. The CDR3 consists of 16 residues. In germline, CDR1 is LNHNV, CDR2 YYDKDF (reference sequence). The CDR3 DNA sequence: TGTGCCACCAAGATGAGAGCGGGGGGGCGTGCAGATACGCAGTATTTT. Its protein is CATKMRAGGRADTQYF.

CDR3 region: CASSPGRRGGRGDTQYF. The DNA of the CDR3 is TGCGCCAGCAGCCCCGGGCGGCGGGGGGGCCGTGGAGATACGCAGTATTTT. V and J are TRBV5-1 and TRBJ2-3, with 9 bases matching TRBD2. This CDR3 comprises 17 residues. The germline CDR1 and CDR2 sequences are SGHRS and YFSETQ. V lost 4 bases to trimming and J lost 5 bases; unmatched junction nucleotides: 14.

This chain uses TRBV6-5 with TRBJ2-5, with D maybe TRBD2 (5 bases). Trimming stripped 6 bases from V and 5 bases from J, with 16 bases between. The CDR3 spans 14 residues. Germline CDR1 reads MNHEY; CDR2 reads SVGAGI. CDR3 protein: CASSPNGGGETQYF. For the CDR3, the DNA is TGTGCCAGCAGCCCAAACGGAGGCGGGGAGACCCAGTACTTC.

The rearrangement uses TRBV19 and TRBJ1-5, with TRBD1 identical over 8 bases. The CDR3 is made up of 15 amino acids. The germline CDR1 and CDR2 sequences are LNHDA and SQIVND (reference sequence). The V gene end was trimmed by 6 bases and the J gene end by 7 bases; junction bases not matched to a gene: 11. CDR3 in DNA: TGTGCCAGTAGAGATGGGACAGGTCTTTACCAGCCCCAGCATTTT. It codes for CASRDGTGLYQPQHF.

This chain joins TRBV9 and TRBJ2-5; 7 positions match TRBD2. Germline assignment: CDR1 SGDLS and CDR2 YYNGEE. The CDR3 totals 14 residues. V gave up 2 bases and J gave up 1 base; unmatched junction bases: 2. This chain's CDR3 is CASSVTSAQETQYF. CDR3 bases: TGTGCCAGCAGCGTTACTAGCGCCCAAGAGACCCAGTACTTC.

This rearrangement joins TRBV13 to TRBJ1-1, with TRBD1 identical over 8 bases. In germline, CDR1 is PRHDT, CDR2 FYEKMQ (reference sequence). The length of the CDR3 is 13 residues. Trimming at V came to 5 bases and at J to 3 bases, leaving 2 bases not matched to a gene. DNA for the CDR3: TGTGCCAGCAGCGGACAGGGTTACACTGAAGCTTTCTTT. Encoded protein: CASSGQGYTEAFF.

This clone was observed a single time. J is TRBJ1-1 and V is TRBV20-1; no reliable D call. The CDR3 loop spans 11 amino acids. Between the trimmed V and J ends, which lost 3 bases and 7 bases, there was a span of 9 bases. The germline V gene encodes CDR1 DFQATT and CDR2 SNEGSKA (reference sequence). The CDR3 DNA is TGCAGTGCTAGGGTCACGGGTGAAGCTTTCTTT. This translates into CSARVTGEAFF.

V is TRBV5-1 and J is TRBJ1-5; the D gene is possibly TRBD1 (5 bases). The length of the CDR3 is 13 residues. V lost 0 bases and J lost 5, with 6 bases in between. CDR1 is SGHRS, CDR2 YFSETQ, per germline. As DNA, the CDR3 is TGCGCCAGCAGCTTGGGGGGCTATCAGCCCCAGCATTTT. This gives the protein CASSLGGYQPQHF. Together with reference TRBV5-1 and TRBJ1-5, the CDR3 gives the full variable domain: KAGVTQTPRYLIKTRGQQVTLSCSPISGHRSVSWYQQTPGQGLQFLFEYFSETQRNKGNFPGRFSGRQFSNSRSEMNVSTLELGDSALYLCASSLGGYQPQHFGDGTRLSIL.

J is TRBJ1-1 and V is TRBV6-5; no definite D call. The CDR3 loop spans 13 amino acids. Germline V gene data show CDR1 as MNHEY and CDR2 as SVGAGI. V gave up 5 bases and J gave up 3 bases, with 10 bases separating them. This CDR3 is CASSNGVYTEAFF. CDR3 sequence (DNA): TGTGCCAGCAGTAACGGGGTGTACACTGAAGCTTTCTTT.

This chain uses TRBV19 with TRBJ1-4; 8 bases fit TRBD1. Germline V CDR1 and CDR2: LNHDA, SQIVND (reference sequence). Unmatched junction bases numbered 3, after V lost 9 bases and J lost 0 bases. The CDR3 contains 14 residues. The CDR3 bases are TGTGCCAGCGAGGACAGGGCAACTAATGAAAAACTGTTTTTT. Translated: CASEDRATNEKLFF.

In its sample, this clone was seen once. V gene TRBV7-6 combines with J gene TRBJ1-4; D is unclear. V shed 3 bases and J shed 4 bases, with 12 bases lying between them. There are 15 residues in the CDR3. Germline V gives CDR1 SGHVS, CDR2 FNYEAQ. The CDR3 spells CASSFMSGSNEKLFF. The CDR3 DNA is TGTGCCAGCAGCTTTATGTCTGGGAGTAATGAAAAACTGTTTTTT. Full variable domain (missing parts from reference TRBV7-6 and TRBJ1-4): GAGVSQSPRYKVTKRGQDVALRCDPISGHVSLYWYRQALGQGPEFLTYFNYEAQQDKSGLPNDRFSAERPEGSISTLTIQRTEQRDSAMYRCASSFMSGSNEKLFFGSGTQLSVL.

The V gene is TRBV6-5, the J gene TRBJ2-5; possibly TRBD2 for D (5 bases). This CDR3 is built from 16 residues. Trimming removed 0 bases at V and 5 bases at J, with 16 bases between. Germline-derived CDR1 and CDR2 are MNHEY and SVGAGI. The CDR3 sequence is CASSYSQVGVGETQYF. DNA of the CDR3: TGTGCCAGCAGTTACTCGCAGGTCGGGGTGGGGGAGACCCAGTACTTC.

The genes are TRBV9 and TRBJ2-3; 12 bases match TRBD2. The germline CDR1 and CDR2 sequences are SGDLS and YYNGEE. This CDR3 is built from 17 residues. V shed 4 bases, J shed 1 base, and the junction held 7 bases outside the gene matches. CDR3 in DNA: TGTGCCAGCAGCCCTAGCGGGGGGGCGTCTGGCACAGATACGCAGTATTTT. It is translated as CASSPSGGASGTDTQYF.